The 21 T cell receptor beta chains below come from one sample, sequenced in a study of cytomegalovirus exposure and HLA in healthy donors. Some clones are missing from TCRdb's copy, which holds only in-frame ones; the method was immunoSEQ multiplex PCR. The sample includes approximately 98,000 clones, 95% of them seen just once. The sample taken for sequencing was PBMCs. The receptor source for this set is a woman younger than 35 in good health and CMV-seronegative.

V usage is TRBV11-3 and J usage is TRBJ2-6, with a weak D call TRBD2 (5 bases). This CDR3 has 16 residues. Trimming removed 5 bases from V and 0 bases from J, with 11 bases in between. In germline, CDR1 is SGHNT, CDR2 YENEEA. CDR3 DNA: TGTGCCAGCAGCCCCGGAGGCAGCTCTGGGGCCAACGTCCTGACTTTC. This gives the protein CASSPGGSSGANVLTF.

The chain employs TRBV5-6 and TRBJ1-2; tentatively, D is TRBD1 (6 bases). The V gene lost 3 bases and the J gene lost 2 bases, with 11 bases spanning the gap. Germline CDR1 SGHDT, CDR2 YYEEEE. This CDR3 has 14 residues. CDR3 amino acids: CASSSDSWNYGYTF. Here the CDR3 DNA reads TGTGCCAGCAGCTCGGACAGCTGGAACTATGGCTACACCTTC.

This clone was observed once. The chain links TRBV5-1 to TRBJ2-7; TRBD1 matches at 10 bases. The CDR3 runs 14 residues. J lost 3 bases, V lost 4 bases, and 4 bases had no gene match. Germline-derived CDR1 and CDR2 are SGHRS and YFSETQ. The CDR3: CASSGTGVSYEQYF. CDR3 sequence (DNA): TGCGCCAGCAGCGGGACAGGGGTAAGCTACGAGCAGTACTTC.

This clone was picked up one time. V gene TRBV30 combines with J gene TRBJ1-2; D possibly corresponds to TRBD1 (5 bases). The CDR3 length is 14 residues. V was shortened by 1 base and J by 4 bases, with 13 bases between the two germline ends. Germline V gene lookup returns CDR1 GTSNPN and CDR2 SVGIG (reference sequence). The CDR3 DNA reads TGTGCCTGGAGTGGAAGTGGAGGGGTCTATGGCTACACCTTC. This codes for CAWSGSGGVYGYTF.

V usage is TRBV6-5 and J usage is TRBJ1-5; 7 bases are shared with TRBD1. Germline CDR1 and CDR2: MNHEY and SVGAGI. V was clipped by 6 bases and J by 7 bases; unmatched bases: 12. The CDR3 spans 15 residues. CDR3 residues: CASRLNRGSTQPQHF. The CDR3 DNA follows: TGTGCCAGCAGACTAAACAGGGGAAGCACGCAGCCCCAGCATTTT.

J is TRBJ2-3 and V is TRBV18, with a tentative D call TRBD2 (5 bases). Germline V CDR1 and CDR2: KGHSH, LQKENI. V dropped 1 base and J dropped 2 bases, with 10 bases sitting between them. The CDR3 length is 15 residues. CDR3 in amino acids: CASSPLARTTDTQYF. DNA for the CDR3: TGTGCCAGCTCACCACTAGCGAGGACCACAGATACGCAGTATTTT.

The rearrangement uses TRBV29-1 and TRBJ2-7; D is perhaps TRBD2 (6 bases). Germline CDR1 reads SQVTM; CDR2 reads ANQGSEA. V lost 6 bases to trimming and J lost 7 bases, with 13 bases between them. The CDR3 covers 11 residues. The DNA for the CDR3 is TGCAGCGTGGCCGGGGGTGGGGAGCAGTACTTC. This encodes CSVAGGGEQYF.

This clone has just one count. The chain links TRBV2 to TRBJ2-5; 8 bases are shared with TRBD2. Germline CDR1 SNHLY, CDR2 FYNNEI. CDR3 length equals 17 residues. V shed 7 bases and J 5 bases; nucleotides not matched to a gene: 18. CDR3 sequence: CASTQGSTRGAGETQYF. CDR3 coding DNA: TGTGCCAGCACCCAGGGTTCTACGCGGGGGGCCGGTGAGACCCAGTACTTC.

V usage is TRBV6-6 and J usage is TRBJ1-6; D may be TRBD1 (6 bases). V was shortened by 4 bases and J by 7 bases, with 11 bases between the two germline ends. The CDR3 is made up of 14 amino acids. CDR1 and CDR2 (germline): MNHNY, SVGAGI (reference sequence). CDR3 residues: CASSSGTPNSPLHF. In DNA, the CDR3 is TGTGCCAGCAGTTCAGGGACACCCAATTCACCCCTCCACTTT.

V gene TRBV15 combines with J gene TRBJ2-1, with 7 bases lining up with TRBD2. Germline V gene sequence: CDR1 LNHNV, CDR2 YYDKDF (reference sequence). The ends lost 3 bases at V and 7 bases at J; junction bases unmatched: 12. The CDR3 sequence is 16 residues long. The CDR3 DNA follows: TGTGCCACCAGCAGGGGGACGGGGGGTACGGGGAATGAGCAGTTCTTC. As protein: CATSRGTGGTGNEQFF.

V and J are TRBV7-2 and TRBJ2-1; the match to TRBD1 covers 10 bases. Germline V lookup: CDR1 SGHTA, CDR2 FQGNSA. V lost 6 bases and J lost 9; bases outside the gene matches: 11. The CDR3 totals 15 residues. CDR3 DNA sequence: TGTGCCAGCAGACCCGGGACAGGGGTGGAAGGTGAGCAGTTCTTC. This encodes CASRPGTGVEGEQFF.

The CDR3 spells CASSGLGAREETQYF. The CDR3 DNA sequence: TGTGCCAGCAGTGGGCTGGGGGCCAGGGAGGAGACCCAGTACTTC. The chain has TRBV27 and TRBJ2-5; tentative D call: TRBD1 (6 bases). There are 15 residues in the CDR3. Germline V gene lookup returns CDR1 MNHEY and CDR2 SMNVEV (reference sequence). Trimming removed 5 bases from V and 5 bases from J, with 18 bases in between.

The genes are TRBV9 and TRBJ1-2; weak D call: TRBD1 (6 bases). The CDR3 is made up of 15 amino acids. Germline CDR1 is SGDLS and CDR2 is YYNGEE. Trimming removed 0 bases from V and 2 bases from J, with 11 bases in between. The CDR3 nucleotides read TGTGCCAGCAGCGTAGATGGTACAGGGAACTATGGCTACACCTTC. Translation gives CASSVDGTGNYGYTF. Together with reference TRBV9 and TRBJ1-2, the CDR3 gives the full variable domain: DSGVTQTPKHLITATGQRVTLRCSPRSGDLSVYWYQQSLDQGLQFLIQYYNGEERAKGNILERFSAQQFPDLHSELNLSSLELGDSALYFCASSVDGTGNYGYTFGSGTRLTVV.

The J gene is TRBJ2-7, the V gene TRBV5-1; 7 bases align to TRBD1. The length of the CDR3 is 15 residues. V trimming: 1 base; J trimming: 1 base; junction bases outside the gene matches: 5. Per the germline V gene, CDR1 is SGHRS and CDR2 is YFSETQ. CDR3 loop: CASSLYLRGSYEQYF. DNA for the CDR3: TGCGCCAGCAGCTTGTATCTCAGGGGGTCCTACGAGCAGTACTTC.

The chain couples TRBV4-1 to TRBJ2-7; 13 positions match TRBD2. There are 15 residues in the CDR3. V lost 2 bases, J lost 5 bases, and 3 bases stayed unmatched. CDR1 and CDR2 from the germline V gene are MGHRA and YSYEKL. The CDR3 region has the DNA TGCGCCAGCAGCCAATGGGGACTAGCGGGGCACGAGCAGTACTTC. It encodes CASSQWGLAGHEQYF.

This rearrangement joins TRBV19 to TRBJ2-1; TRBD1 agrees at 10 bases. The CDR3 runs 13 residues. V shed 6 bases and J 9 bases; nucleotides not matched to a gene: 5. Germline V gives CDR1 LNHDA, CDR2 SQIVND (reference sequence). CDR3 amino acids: CASRGQGYGEQFF. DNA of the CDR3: TGTGCCAGTAGGGGACAGGGGTACGGTGAGCAGTTCTTC.

The chain's CDR3 is CASSQTRWRTDTQYF. For the CDR3, the DNA is TGTGCCAGCAGCCAAACGAGGTGGAGGACAGATACGCAGTATTTT. The chain employs TRBV6-5 and TRBJ2-3; D may be TRBD2 (5 bases). The CDR3 length is 15 residues. Trimming removed 6 bases from V and 3 bases from J, with 16 bases in between. The germline CDR1 and CDR2 sequences are MNHEY and SVGAGI.

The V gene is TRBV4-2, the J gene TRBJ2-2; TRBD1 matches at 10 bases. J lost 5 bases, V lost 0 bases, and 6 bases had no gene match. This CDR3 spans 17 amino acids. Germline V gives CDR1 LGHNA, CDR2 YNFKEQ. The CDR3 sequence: CASSQEGDRGGTGELFF. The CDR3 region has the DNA TGTGCCAGCAGCCAAGAAGGGGACAGGGGTGGGACCGGGGAGCTGTTTTTT.

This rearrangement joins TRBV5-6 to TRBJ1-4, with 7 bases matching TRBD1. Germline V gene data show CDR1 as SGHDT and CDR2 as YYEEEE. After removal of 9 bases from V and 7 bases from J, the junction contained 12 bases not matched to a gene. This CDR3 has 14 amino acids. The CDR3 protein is CATLKRGRGEKLFF. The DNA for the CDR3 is TGTGCCACCCTTAAGAGGGGGCGAGGTGAAAAACTGTTTTTT.

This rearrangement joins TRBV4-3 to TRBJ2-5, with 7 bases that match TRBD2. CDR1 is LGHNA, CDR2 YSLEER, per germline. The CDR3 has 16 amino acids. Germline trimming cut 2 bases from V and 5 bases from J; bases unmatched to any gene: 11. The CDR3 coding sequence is TGCGCCAGCAGCCAACGAAAAGCGGGGCGCCGGGAGACCCAGTACTTC. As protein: CASSQRKAGRRETQYF.

The CDR3 nucleotides are TGTGCCAGTAAAGGACTAGCGGGGGGGCCGTACAATGAGCAGTTCTTC. Translated, it gives CASKGLAGGPYNEQFF. This chain joins TRBV19 and TRBJ2-1, with 15 bases that match TRBD2. The V and J ends lost 7 bases and 4 bases, in that order; junction bases with no gene match: 5. Germline V gene lookup returns CDR1 LNHDA and CDR2 SQIVND (reference sequence). The CDR3 extends over 16 amino acids. Filled out from reference TRBV19 and TRBJ2-1, the complete variable domain reads DGGITQSPKYLFRKEGQNVTLSCEQNLNHDAMYWYRQDPGQGLRLIYYSQIVNDFQKGDIAEGYSVSREKKESFPLTVTSAQKNPTAFYLCASKGLAGGPYNEQFFGPGTRLTVL.